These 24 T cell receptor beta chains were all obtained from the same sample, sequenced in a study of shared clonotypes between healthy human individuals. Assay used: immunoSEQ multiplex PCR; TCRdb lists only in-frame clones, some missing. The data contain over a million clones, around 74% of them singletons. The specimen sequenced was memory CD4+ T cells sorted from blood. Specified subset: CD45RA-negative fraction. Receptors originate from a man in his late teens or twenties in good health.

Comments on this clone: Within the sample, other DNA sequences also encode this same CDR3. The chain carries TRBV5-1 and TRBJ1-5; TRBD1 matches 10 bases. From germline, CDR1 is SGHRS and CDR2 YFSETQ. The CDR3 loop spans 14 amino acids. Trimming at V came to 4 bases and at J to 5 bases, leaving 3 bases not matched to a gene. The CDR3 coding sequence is TGCGCCAGCAGCCCTGGGACAGGGGATCAGCCCCAGCATTTT. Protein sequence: CASSPGTGDQPQHF. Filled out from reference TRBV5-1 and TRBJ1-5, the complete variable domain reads KAGVTQTPRYLIKTRGQQVTLSCSPISGHRSVSWYQQTPGQGLQFLFEYFSETQRNKGNFPGRFSGRQFSNSRSEMNVSTLELGDSALYLCASSPGTGDQPQHFGDGTRLSIL.

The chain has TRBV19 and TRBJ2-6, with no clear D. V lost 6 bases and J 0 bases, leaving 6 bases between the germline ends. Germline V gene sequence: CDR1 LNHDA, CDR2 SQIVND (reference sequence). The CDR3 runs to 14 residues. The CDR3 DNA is TGTGCCAGTAGGCAGAACTCTGGGGCCAACGTCCTGACTTTC. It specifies CASRQNSGANVLTF. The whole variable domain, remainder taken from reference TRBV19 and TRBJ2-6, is DGGITQSPKYLFRKEGQNVTLSCEQNLNHDAMYWYRQDPGQGLRLIYYSQIVNDFQKGDIAEGYSVSREKKESFPLTVTSAQKNPTAFYLCASRQNSGANVLTFGAGSRLTVL.

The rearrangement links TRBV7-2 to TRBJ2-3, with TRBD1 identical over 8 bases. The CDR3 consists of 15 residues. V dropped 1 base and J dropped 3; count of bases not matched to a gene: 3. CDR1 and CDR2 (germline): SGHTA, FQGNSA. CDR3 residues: CASSLGQGRTDTQYF. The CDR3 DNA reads TGTGCCAGCAGCTTAGGACAGGGGCGGACAGATACGCAGTATTTT.

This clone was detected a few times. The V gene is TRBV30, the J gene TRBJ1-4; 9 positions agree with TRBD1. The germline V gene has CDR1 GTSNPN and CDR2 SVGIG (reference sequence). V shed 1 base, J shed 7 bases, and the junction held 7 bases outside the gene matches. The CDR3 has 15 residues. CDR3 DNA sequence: TGTGCCTGGAGTGGCCGGCACAGGGGGCTTGAAAAACTGTTTTTT. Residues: CAWSGRHRGLEKLFF.

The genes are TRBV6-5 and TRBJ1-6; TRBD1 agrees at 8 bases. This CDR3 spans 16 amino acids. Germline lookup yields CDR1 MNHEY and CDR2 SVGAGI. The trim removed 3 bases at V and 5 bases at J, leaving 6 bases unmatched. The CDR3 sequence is CASSYTGTGNNSPLHF. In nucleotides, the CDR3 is TGTGCCAGCAGTTATACTGGGACAGGCAATAATTCACCCCTCCACTTT.

CDR3 DNA sequence: TGTGCCAGCAGACCCGATCTACCGGACACACAAGAGACCCAGTACTTC. It is translated as CASRPDLPDTQETQYF. The chain combines TRBV7-9 with TRBJ2-5; maybe TRBD1 (5 bases). V was clipped by 6 bases and J by 2 bases, with 19 bases between them. The CDR3 runs 16 residues. Per the germline V gene, CDR1 is SEHNR and CDR2 is FQNEAQ (reference sequence). The whole variable domain, filled in from reference TRBV7-9 and TRBJ2-5, reads DTGVSQNPRHKITKRGQNVTFRCDPISEHNRLYWYRQTLGQGPEFLTYFQNEAQLEKSRLLSDRFSAERPKGSFSTLEIQRTEQGDSAMYLCASRPDLPDTQETQYFGPGTRLLVL.

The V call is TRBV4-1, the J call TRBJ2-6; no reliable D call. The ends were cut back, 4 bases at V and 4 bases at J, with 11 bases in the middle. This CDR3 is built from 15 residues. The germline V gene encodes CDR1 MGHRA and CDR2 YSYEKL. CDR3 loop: CASSPAQSGANVLTF. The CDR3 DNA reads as TGCGCCAGCAGCCCGGCCCAAAGCGGGGCCAACGTCCTGACTTTC.

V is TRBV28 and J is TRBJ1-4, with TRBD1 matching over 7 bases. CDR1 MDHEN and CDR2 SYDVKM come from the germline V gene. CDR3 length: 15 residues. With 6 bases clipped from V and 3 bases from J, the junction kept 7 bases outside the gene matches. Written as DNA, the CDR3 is TGTGCCAGCAGCGAACCAGGGACAGCTAATGAAAAACTGTTTTTT. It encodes CASSEPGTANEKLFF. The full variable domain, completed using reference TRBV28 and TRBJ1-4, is DVKVTQSSRYLVKRTGEKVFLECVQDMDHENMFWYRQDPGLGLRLIYFSYDVKMKEKGDIPEGYSVSREKKERFSLILESASTNQTSMYLCASSEPGTANEKLFFGSGTQLSVL.

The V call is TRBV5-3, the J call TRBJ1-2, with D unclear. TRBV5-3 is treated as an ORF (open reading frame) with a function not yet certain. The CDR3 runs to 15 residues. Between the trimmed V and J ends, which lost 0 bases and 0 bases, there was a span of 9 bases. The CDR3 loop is CARSLEVGSNYGYTF. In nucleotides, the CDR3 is TGTGCCAGAAGCTTGGAGGTGGGTTCTAACTATGGCTACACCTTC.

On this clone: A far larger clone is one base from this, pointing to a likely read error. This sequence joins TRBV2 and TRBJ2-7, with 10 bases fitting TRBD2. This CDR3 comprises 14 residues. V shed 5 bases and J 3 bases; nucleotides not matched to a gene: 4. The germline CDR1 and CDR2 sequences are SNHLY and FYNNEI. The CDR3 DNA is TGTGCCAGCAGTCGGCTAGCGGGAGTCTACGAGCAGTACTTC. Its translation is CASSRLAGVYEQYF.

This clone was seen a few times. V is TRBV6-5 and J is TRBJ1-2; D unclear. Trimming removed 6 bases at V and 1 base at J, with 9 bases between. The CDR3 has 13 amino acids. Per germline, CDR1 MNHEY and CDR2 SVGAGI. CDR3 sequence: CASSPGLNYGYTF. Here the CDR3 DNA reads TGTGCCAGCAGCCCCGGCCTTAACTATGGCTACACCTTC.

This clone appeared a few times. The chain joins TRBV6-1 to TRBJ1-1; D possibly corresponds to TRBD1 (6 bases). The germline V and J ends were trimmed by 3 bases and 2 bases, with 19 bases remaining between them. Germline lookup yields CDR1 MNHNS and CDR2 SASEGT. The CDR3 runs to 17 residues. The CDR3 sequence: CASSDTRGGTTNTEAFF. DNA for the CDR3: TGTGCCAGCAGTGACACGAGGGGTGGGACAACCAACACTGAAGCTTTCTTT.

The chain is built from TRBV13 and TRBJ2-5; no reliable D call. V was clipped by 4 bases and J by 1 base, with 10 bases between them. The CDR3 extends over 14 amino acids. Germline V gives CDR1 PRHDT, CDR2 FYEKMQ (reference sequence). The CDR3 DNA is TGTGCCAGCAGCTCCGGACGAGTCCAAGAGACCCAGTACTTC. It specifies CASSSGRVQETQYF. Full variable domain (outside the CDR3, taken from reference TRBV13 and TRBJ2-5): AAGVIQSPRHLIKEKRETATLKCYPIPRHDTVYWYQQGPGQDPQFLISFYEKMQSDKGSIPDRFSAQQFSDYHSELNMSSLELGDSALYFCASSSGRVQETQYFGPGTRLLVL.

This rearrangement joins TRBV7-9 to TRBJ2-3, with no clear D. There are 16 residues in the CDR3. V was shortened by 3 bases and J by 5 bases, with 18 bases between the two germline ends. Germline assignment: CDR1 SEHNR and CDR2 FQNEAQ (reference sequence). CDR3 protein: CASSFGRSPSVDTQYF. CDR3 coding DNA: TGTGCCAGCAGCTTCGGGCGGTCCCCGTCGGTAGATACGCAGTATTTT.

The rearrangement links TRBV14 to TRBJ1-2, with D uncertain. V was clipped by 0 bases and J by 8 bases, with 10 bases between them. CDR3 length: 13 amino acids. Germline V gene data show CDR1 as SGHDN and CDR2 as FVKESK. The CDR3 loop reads CASSQDLTRGYTF. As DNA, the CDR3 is TGTGCCAGCAGCCAAGATCTAACCCGAGGCTACACCTTC.

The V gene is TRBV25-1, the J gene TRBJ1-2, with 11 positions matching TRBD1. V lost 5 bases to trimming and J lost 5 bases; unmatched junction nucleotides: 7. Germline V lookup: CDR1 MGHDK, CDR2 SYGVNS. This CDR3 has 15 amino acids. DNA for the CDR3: TGTGCCAGCAGTTTTCCTGGACAGGGGGCGTATGGCTACACCTTC. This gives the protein CASSFPGQGAYGYTF.

This CDR3 reads CASSEDGVAGGYGYTF. The CDR3 DNA is TGTGCCAGCAGTGAAGATGGGGTGGCCGGGGGCTATGGCTACACCTTC. V is TRBV6-1 and J is TRBJ1-2, with D perhaps matching TRBD1 (5 bases). Germline loops: CDR1 MNHNS, CDR2 SASEGT. The CDR3 is 16 amino acids. Trimming removed 1 base from V and 4 bases from J, with 16 bases in between.

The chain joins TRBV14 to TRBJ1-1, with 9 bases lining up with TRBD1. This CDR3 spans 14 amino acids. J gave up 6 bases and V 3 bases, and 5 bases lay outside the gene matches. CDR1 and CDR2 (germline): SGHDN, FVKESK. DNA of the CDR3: TGTGCCAGCAGCCATACAGGGGGCAACCCTGAAGCTTTCTTT. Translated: CASSHTGGNPEAFF.

DNA of the CDR3: TGTGCCAGCACTCGCCGATGGGGGGGCACTGAAGCTTTCTTT. Protein product: CASTRRWGGTEAFF. The gene calls are TRBV5-6 and TRBJ1-1; D may be TRBD1 (5 bases). Per germline, CDR1 SGHDT and CDR2 YYEEEE. V was trimmed by 6 bases and J by 4 bases, leaving 16 bases between them. There are 14 residues in the CDR3. The full variable domain, in which reference TRBV5-6 and TRBJ1-1 provide the parts outside the CDR3, is DAGVTQSPTHLIKTRGQQVTLRCSPKSGHDTVSWYQQALGQGPQFIFQYYEEEERQRGNFPDRFSGHQFPNYSSELNVNALLLGDSALYLCASTRRWGGTEAFFGQGTRLTVV.

CDR3 DNA sequence: TGTGCCAGCAGTGAAATCGCCGGGGCCAACGTCCTGACTTTC. Encoded protein: CASSEIAGANVLTF. This sequence joins TRBV25-1 and TRBJ2-6, with D unresolved. Trimming cost V 2 bases and J 4 bases, with 6 bases left between them. Per germline, CDR1 MGHDK and CDR2 SYGVNS. The CDR3 sequence is 14 residues long.

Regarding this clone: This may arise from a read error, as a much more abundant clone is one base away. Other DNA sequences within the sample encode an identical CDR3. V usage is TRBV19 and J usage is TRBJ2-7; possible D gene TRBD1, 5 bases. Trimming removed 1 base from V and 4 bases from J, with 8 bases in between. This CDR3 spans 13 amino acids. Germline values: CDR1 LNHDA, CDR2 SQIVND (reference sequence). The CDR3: CASSIGGAYEQYF. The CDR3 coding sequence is TGTGCCAGTAGTATAGGGGGCGCATACGAGCAGTACTTC. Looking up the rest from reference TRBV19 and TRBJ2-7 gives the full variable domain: DGGITQSPKYLFRKEGQNVTLSCEQNLNHDAMYWYRQDPGQGLRLIYYSQIVNDFQKGDIAEGYSVSREKKESFPLTVTSAQKNPTAFYLCASSIGGAYEQYFGPGTRLTVT.

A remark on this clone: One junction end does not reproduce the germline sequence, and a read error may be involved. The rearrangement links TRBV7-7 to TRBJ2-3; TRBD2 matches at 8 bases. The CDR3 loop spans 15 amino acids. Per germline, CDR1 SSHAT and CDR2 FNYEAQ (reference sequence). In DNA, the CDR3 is TGTGCTAGCAGCCTAGCGGGCCTTAGCACAGATACGCAGTATTTT. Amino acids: CASSLAGLSTDTQYF. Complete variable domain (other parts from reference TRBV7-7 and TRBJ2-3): GAGVSQSPRYKVTKRGQDVTLRCDPISSHATLYWYQQALGQGPEFLTYFNYEAQPDKSGLPSDRFSAERPEGSISTLTIQRTEQRDSAMYRCASSLAGLSTDTQYFGPGTRLTVL.

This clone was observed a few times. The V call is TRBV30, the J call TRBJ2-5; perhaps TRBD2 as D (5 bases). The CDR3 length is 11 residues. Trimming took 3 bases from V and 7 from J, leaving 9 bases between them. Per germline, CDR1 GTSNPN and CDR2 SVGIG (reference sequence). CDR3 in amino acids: CAWRLGGTQYF. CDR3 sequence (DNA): TGTGCCTGGAGACTAGGAGGGACCCAGTACTTC.

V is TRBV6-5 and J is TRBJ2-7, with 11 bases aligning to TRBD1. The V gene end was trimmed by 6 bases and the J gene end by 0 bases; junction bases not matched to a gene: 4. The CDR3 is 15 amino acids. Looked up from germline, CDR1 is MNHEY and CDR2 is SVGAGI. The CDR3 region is CASSVGQGASYEQYF. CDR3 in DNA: TGTGCCAGCAGCGTTGGACAGGGGGCCTCCTACGAGCAGTACTTC.